Below, 6 T cell receptor beta chains from the same sample are listed, as sequenced in a study of naive CD8 T cells in extremely preterm neonates. The assay was immunoSEQ multiplex PCR, and TCRdb's table has in-frame clones only and misses some. The data hold about 4,900 clones, with 97% observed a single time. Cord blood came from elective full-term cesareans at about 35-42 weeks without labor or membrane rupture. The sequenced sample was naive CD8+ T cells from cord blood. The receptors here all came from a newborn in good health.

The chain has TRBV2 and TRBJ2-7; TRBD2 might be the D (5 bases). Germline CDR1 and CDR2: SNHLY and FYNNEI. V gave up 1 base and J gave up 1 base, with 8 bases separating them. There are 14 residues in the CDR3. CDR3 nucleotide sequence: TGTGCCAGCAGTGAAGAGGAGGTTTCCTACGAGCAGTACTTC. It encodes CASSEEEVSYEQYF.

This chain links TRBV28 with TRBJ1-1; no reliable D call. Germline V gene sequence: CDR1 MDHEN, CDR2 SYDVKM. This CDR3 spans 13 amino acids. Trimming removed 2 bases at V and 4 bases at J, with 8 bases between. The CDR3, as DNA: TGTGCCAGCAGTTTAGGGAGGCCCACTGAAGCTTTCTTT. It codes for CASSLGRPTEAFF.

The chain couples TRBV6-5 to TRBJ2-1, with TRBD2 matching over 8 bases. Germline assignment: CDR1 MNHEY and CDR2 SVGAGI. The CDR3 covers 15 residues. V trimming: 4 bases; J trimming: 4 bases; junction bases outside the gene matches: 6. This CDR3 reads CASSSLAGIYNEQFF. The CDR3 DNA is TGTGCCAGCAGTTCGCTAGCGGGCATTTACAATGAGCAGTTCTTC.

This clone appeared once. The chain couples TRBV4-2 to TRBJ2-2; 11 positions agree with TRBD2. The CDR3 is 15 amino acids. Trimming cost V 5 bases and J 3 bases; bases outside gene matches: 2. Germline assignment: CDR1 LGHNA and CDR2 YNFKEQ. This CDR3 is CASSVGLADTGELFF. Here the CDR3 DNA reads TGTGCCAGCAGCGTGGGACTAGCGGACACCGGGGAGCTGTTTTTT.

The chain uses TRBV4-3 and TRBJ2-2; D is possibly TRBD1 (5 bases). V lost 0 bases and J lost 7, with 12 bases in between. This CDR3 is 15 amino acids long. Germline CDR1 LGHNA, CDR2 YSLEER. CDR3 in amino acids: CASSQDPREDGELFF. CDR3 in DNA: TGCGCCAGCAGCCAAGATCCCAGGGAAGACGGGGAGCTGTTTTTT.

The gene calls are TRBV27 and TRBJ1-1, with 8 nucleotides matching TRBD1. CDR1 and CDR2 from the germline V gene are MNHEY and SMNVEV (reference sequence). There are 15 residues in the CDR3. V lost 5 bases, J lost 0 bases, and 5 bases stayed unmatched. CDR3 coding DNA: TGTGCCAGCAGTGGACAGGGCCCCATGAACACTGAAGCTTTCTTT. It is translated as CASSGQGPMNTEAFF.